This T cell receptor beta chain was found in a study of blood T cell repertoires in COVID-19. Study background: Acute and convalescent COVID-19 specimens originated in the United States, Italy and Spain. T cells, B-cell-depleted T cells, or PBMCs supplied cDNA or gDNA.

Original processing notes: For nucleated cells, counts were estimated from reference gene primer amplification. Sequenced by immunoSEQ multiplex PCR; TCRdb stores in-frame clones only, minus some. V and J calls and clone size are those listed in that table; D and trimming were worked out from the DNA. The table records some 250,000 clones, around 83% of them present only once. The V end lost 0 bases, the J end lost 11 bases, and 7 bases lay between the germline ends. This CDR3 is built from 12 residues. Germline V gives CDR1 MNHEY, CDR2 SVGAGI. The source is a woman aged 55-70 years with active or convalescent COVID-19. The sequenced sample consisted of peripheral blood. The gene calls are TRBV6-5 and TRBJ1-4, with D possibly TRBD1 on 5 matching bases. CDR3 nucleotides: TGTGCCAGCAGTTACTCCGGGGGGAAACTGTTTTTT. Its protein product is CASSYSGGKLFF.